This T cell receptor (beta chain) was recorded in a study of blood T cell repertoires in COVID-19. Overall study: Donors in the United States, Italy and Spain gave samples during acute or convalescent COVID-19.

The germline gives CDR1 SGHAT, CDR2 FQNNGV. The CDR3 is made up of 13 amino acids. Trimming took 4 bases from V and 2 from J; bases not matched to a gene: 1. Study processing details: Estimation of nucleated cell counts was performed using reference gene primer amplification. TCRdb's copy holds only in-frame clones and misses some; the assay was immunoSEQ multiplex PCR. V, J and clone size were drawn from that table, and D and trimming were deduced from the DNA. The sample consists of roughly 87,000 clones, around 72% of them appearing once. This rearrangement joins TRBV11-2 to TRBJ1-1; the match to TRBD1 covers 7 bases. The source is a woman older than 75 with acute or convalescent COVID-19. Sequenced input: peripheral blood. The CDR3 nucleotides are TGTGCCAGCAGCTGGACAGGCAACACTGAAGCTTTCTTT. Residues: CASSWTGNTEAFF. The full variable domain, in which reference TRBV11-2 and TRBJ1-1 provide the parts outside the CDR3, is EAGVAQSPRYKIIEKRQSVAFWCNPISGHATLYWYQQILGQGPKLLIQFQNNGVVDDSQLPKDRFSAERLKGVDSTLKIQPAKLEDSAVYLCASSWTGNTEAFFGQGTRLTVV.